The following is a TCR beta chain sequence with its context. Its target is unknown. This sample is part of a study of breast tumors, draining lymph nodes, adjacent tissues. Study findings and constraints: Compared with basal-like, luminal-like tumors shared significantly more repertoire with nontumor tissue. Compared with lymph nodes, tumors were less diverse; compared with nontumor tissue, more.

One entry per CDR3 protein results from TCRdb running MiXCR on the multiplex PCR reads. This sample has roughly 100,000 distinct CDR3 sequences, with more than 30% found just once. Samples came from axillary lymph nodes draining the breast cancer. Sample: axillary lymph node tissue. The TCR sequence derives from a female donor with breast cancer. Some clones in this sample may be carry-over from other donors' samples.

The CDR3 region is CASSSRGGGAGQLHSGANVLTF. In nucleotides, the CDR3 is TGTGCCAGCAGCAGCAGAGGCGGGGGGGCCGGACAGCTACACTCTGGGGCCAACGTCCTGACTTTC. The chain links TRBV7-3 to TRBJ2-6; 9 bases line up with TRBD2. Germline assignment: CDR1 SGHTA and CDR2 FQGTGA. The CDR3 contains 22 residues. With 5 bases clipped from V and 0 bases from J, the junction kept 20 bases outside the gene matches.